The next 15 T cell receptor beta chains were all read from a single sample in a study of blood T cells in healthy people across ages. The second PCR ran about 6 to 12 cycles with a sample-barcoded 5' primer and J-beta primers. TCRdb re-analysed the 5' RACE reads in MiXCR, keeping a single row per CDR3 protein. The sample has 900,000 to 950,000 distinct CDR3 sequences, about 27% seen once. These data also formed part of another study, on T cells of mothers and their children.

Sequencing was carried out using blood. Receptor source: a woman aged 40 to 50 in good health.

This clonotype turned up a few times. One junction end does not reproduce the germline sequence, and a read error may be involved. The genes are TRBV24-1 and TRBJ1-5; D is unresolved. CDR3 length equals 13 residues. The germline CDR1 and CDR2 sequences are KGHDR and SFDVKD. The chain's CDR3 is CATSDHSNQPQHF. The CDR3 coding sequence is TGTGCTACCAGTGACCATAGCAATCAGCCCCAGCATTTT.

Worth noting for this clonotype: A clone one base away is much larger, so this may be a read error. The CDR3 end shows no conserved phenylalanine or tryptophan, and so a read error is likely. The genes are TRBV20-1 and TRBJ2-7; tentatively, D is TRBD2 (5 bases). Trimming cost V 6 bases and J 6 bases, with 12 bases left between them. The germline V gene has CDR1 DFQATT and CDR2 SNEGSKA (reference sequence). The CDR3 runs 11 residues. The CDR3 region is CSAPDYREQYL. The CDR3 nucleotides are TGCAGTGCCCCAGACTACCGCGAGCAGTACCTC.

This chain connects TRBV25-1 to TRBJ1-3, with a weak D call TRBD1 (5 bases). V was pared by 3 bases and J by 13 bases, with 22 bases between. Per germline, CDR1 MGHDK and CDR2 SYGVNS. The CDR3 consists of 15 residues. The CDR3 sequence: CASSDIGAGRGLIYF. For the CDR3, the DNA is TGTGCCAGCAGTGATATCGGCGCAGGACGGGGCCTAATATATTTT.

This clonotype was detected many times. J is TRBJ2-1 and V is TRBV4-3, with 8 bases identical to TRBD2. J gave up 5 bases and V 1 base, and 4 bases lay outside the gene matches. Germline V gene lookup returns CDR1 LGHNA and CDR2 YSLEER. CDR3 length: 15 amino acids. The CDR3 loop is CASSQAGGANNEQFF. Here the CDR3 DNA reads TGCGCCAGCAGCCAAGCCGGGGGGGCCAACAATGAGCAGTTCTTC.

The genes are TRBV7-8 and TRBJ1-6, with D tentatively TRBD1 (5 bases). CDR1 is SGHVS, CDR2 FQNEAQ, per germline. The germline V and J ends were trimmed by 5 bases and 7 bases, with 18 bases remaining between them. CDR3 length: 16 amino acids. CDR3 region: CASSPHRLGTNSPLHF. CDR3 sequence (DNA): TGTGCCAGCAGCCCCCACAGGTTGGGTACGAATTCACCCCTCCACTTT.

This clonotype was observed a few times. With a much larger clone just one base away, this may be a read error. This rearrangement joins TRBV20-1 to TRBJ2-4, with D possibly called TRBD1 or TRBD2 (6 bases each). The J call may be in error: the DNA end matches TRBJ2-7 better. This CDR3 has 13 amino acids. Per the germline V gene, CDR1 is DFQATT and CDR2 is SNEGSKA (reference sequence). The DNA for the CDR3 is TGCAGTTCCCGGGGGCAGGGCCCCTACGAGCAGTACTTC. Amino acids: CSSRGQGPYEQYF.

The count of this clonotype is one. The CDR3 region has the DNA TGTGCCACCAGCAGAGAGCCAGGGACAGGACTTGGGTCCCTCCACTTT. The encoded protein is CATSREPGTGLGSLHF. The genes are TRBV15 and TRBJ1-6, with 8 positions matching TRBD1. The CDR3 covers 16 residues. Germline-derived CDR1 and CDR2 are LNHNV and YYDKDF (reference sequence). The junction had 12 bases not matched to a gene; V was cut back by 0 bases and J by 14 bases.

This chain joins TRBV3-1 and TRBJ1-3; D is uncertain. The CDR3 is 16 amino acids. The germline CDR1 and CDR2 sequences are LGHDT and YNNKEL (reference sequence). V was shortened by 4 bases and J by 0 bases, with 13 bases between the two germline ends. The CDR3 loop reads CASSLLSISSGNTIYF. Here the CDR3 DNA reads TGTGCCAGCAGCCTCTTATCAATATCCTCTGGAAACACCATATATTTT.

This chain links TRBV6-2 or TRBV6-3 with TRBJ1-1; D ambiguous. CDR1 and CDR2 (germline): MNHEY, SVGEGT. The CDR3 extends over 14 amino acids. V shed 2 bases and J shed 7 bases, with 14 bases lying between them. The DNA of the CDR3 is TGTGCCAGCAGTTACGGCAGCGTTCCGGGTGAAGCTTTCTTT. It translates to CASSYGSVPGEAFF.

The gene calls are TRBV6-6 and TRBJ2-7; weak D call: TRBD2 (6 bases). CDR1 and CDR2 from the germline V gene are MNHNY and SVGAGI (reference sequence). The V gene lost 4 bases and the J gene lost 3 bases, with 22 bases spanning the gap. This CDR3 region has 17 residues. In DNA, the CDR3 is TGTGCCAGCAGTTTGCCCCCCGGGGTAGCGGTTGACTACGAGCAGTACTTC. Its protein product is CASSLPPGVAVDYEQYF.

This clonotype was observed a handful of times. V is TRBV20-1 and J is TRBJ1-6; D is unclear. Trimming cost V 6 bases and J 0 bases, with 12 bases left between them. The CDR3 has 15 amino acids. Germline CDR1 and CDR2: DFQATT and SNEGSKA (reference sequence). The CDR3 loop is CSAQDGSSYNSPLHF. The CDR3 region has the DNA TGCAGTGCCCAGGACGGGAGCTCCTATAATTCACCCCTCCACTTT.

This clonotype was seen ten or more times. The chain has TRBV20-1 and TRBJ2-3, with no clear D. Germline values: CDR1 DFQATT, CDR2 SNEGSKA (reference sequence). The CDR3 is made up of 12 amino acids. V dropped 3 bases and J dropped 4 bases, with 8 bases sitting between them. The CDR3 bases are TGCAGTGCTAGGGACCCGCCAGATACGCAGTATTTT. Translated: CSARDPPDTQYF.

The V gene is TRBV6-5, the J gene TRBJ1-4; tentative D call: TRBD1 (6 bases). Germline loops: CDR1 MNHEY, CDR2 SVGAGI. The CDR3 has 15 residues. Trimming took off 2 bases at V and 5 bases at J, with 12 bases between the two ends. The CDR3 coding sequence is TGTGCCAGCAGTTACGGTGGGGGCTTGAATGAAAAACTGTTTTTT. Translated: CASSYGGGLNEKLFF.

The genes are TRBV7-2 and TRBJ2-3; the match to TRBD1 covers 12 bases. The CDR3 is 17 residues long. Germline CDR1 and CDR2: SGHTA and FQGNSA. V shed 0 bases, J shed 9 bases, and the junction held 10 bases outside the gene matches. CDR3 in DNA: TGTGCCAGCAGCTTAGCGGCCGGGACAGGGGGCAGGATCACGCAGTATTTT. It yields the protein CASSLAAGTGGRITQYF.

In its sample, this clonotype was seen a few times. The chain recombines TRBV5-5 with TRBJ2-1, with 10 bases that match TRBD1. V shed 6 bases, J shed 2 bases, and the junction held 11 bases outside the gene matches. The CDR3 is 17 residues long. Germline V CDR1 and CDR2: SGHKS, YYEKEE (reference sequence). The CDR3 spells CASNLLTGTGAYNEQFF. CDR3 bases: TGTGCCAGCAACCTACTAACCGGGACAGGGGCCTACAATGAGCAGTTCTTC.